Listed here is a single T cell receptor beta chain. The sample has other DNA sequences that encode this CDR3 too. This sample is drawn from a study of control samples from healthy donors and cancer patients. The germline CDR1 and CDR2 sequences are DFQATT and SNEGSKA (reference sequence). With V trimmed by 5 bases and J by 7 bases, 4 bases remained unmatched. The CDR3 covers 11 residues. Sequenced by immunoSEQ multiplex PCR; TCRdb stores in-frame clones only, minus some. The table has approximately 160,000 clones, 90% to 95% seen once. The receptor was isolated from a woman aged 55-69 years in good health. The chain combines TRBV20-1 with TRBJ1-1; 7 bases align to TRBD1. Specimen: blood. The CDR3 bases are TGCAGTGCTCACGGACAGGTTGAAGCTTTCTTT. It is translated as CSAHGQVEAFF.